These 3 T cell receptor beta chains were all obtained from the same sample, sequenced in a study of T-cell reconstitution after alpha-beta-depleted transplantation in children. Unique molecular identifiers were incorporated during preparation of the TCRbeta library. TCRdb processed the PCR reads anew with MiXCR; each CDR3 protein has one entry. Of about 230,000 distinct CDR3 sequences listed, approximately 12% are singletons. Sequenced here: PBMCs from the stem cell graft donor, sampled from the stem cell graft. These receptors came from a human donor who donated a stem cell graft to a child with acute lymphoblastic leukemia.

The table lists this clonotype with many counts. CDR3 residues: CASSLDPAVIYEQYF. CDR3 sequence (DNA): TGCGCCAGCAGCTTGGACCCTGCAGTAATCTACGAGCAGTACTTC. V usage is TRBV5-1 and J usage is TRBJ2-7; D is ambiguous. The germline V gene has CDR1 SGHRS and CDR2 YFSETQ. Trimming took 0 bases from V and 3 from J, leaving 13 bases between them. CDR3 size: 15 residues. Full variable domain (missing parts from reference TRBV5-1 and TRBJ2-7): KAGVTQTPRYLIKTRGQQVTLSCSPISGHRSVSWYQQTPGQGLQFLFEYFSETQRNKGNFPGRFSGRQFSNSRSEMNVSTLELGDSALYLCASSLDPAVIYEQYFGPGTRLTVT.

This clonotype was recorded many times. The chain uses TRBV28 and TRBJ2-2; possibly TRBD1 for D (5 bases). The CDR3 covers 17 residues. The germline gives CDR1 MDHEN, CDR2 SYDVKM. Trimming took 6 bases from V and 0 from J, leaving 17 bases between them. The CDR3 DNA reads as TGTGCCAGCAGCTTGTCGGTTGGGGCCTCGAACACCGGGGAGCTGTTTTTT. Its translation: CASSLSVGASNTGELFF.

This clonotype has a count of ten or more. The chain couples TRBV12-3 or TRBV12-4 to TRBJ1-3; tentative D call: TRBD1 (6 bases). The V and J ends lost 8 bases and 4 bases respectively, with 15 bases between them. The CDR3 runs 14 residues. CDR3 bases: TGTGCCAGCGCGAGGGGGATTTTAGGAAACACCATATATTTT. It is translated as CASARGILGNTIYF.